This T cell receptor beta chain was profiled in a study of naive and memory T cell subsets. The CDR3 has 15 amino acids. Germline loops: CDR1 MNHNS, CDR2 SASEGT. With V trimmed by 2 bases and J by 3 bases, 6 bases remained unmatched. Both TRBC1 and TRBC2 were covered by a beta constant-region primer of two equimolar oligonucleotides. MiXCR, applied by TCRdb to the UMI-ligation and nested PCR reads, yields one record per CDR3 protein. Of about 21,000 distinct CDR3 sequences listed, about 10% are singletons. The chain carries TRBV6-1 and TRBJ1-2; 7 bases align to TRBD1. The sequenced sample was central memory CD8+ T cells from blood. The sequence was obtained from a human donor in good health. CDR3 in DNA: TGTGCCAGCAGTGAACCCAGGGGGTTTCACTATGGCTACACCTTC. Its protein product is CASSEPRGFHYGYTF.